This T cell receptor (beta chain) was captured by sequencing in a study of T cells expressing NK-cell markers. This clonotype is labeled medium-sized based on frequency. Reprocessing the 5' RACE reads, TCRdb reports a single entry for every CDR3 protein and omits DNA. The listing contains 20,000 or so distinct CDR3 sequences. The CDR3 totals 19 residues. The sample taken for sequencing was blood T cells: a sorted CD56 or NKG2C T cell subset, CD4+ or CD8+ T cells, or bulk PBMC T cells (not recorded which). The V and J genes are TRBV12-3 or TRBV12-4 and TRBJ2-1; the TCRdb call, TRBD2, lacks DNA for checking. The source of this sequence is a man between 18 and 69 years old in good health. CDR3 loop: CASSSGTSGRARSYNEQFF.